This T cell receptor beta chain is from a study of early T cells in non-severe SARS-CoV-2 infection. V gave up 8 bases and J gave up 3 bases, with 9 bases separating them. This CDR3 region has 12 residues. This clonotype was counted ten times or more. TCRdb analysed the 5' RACE reads with MiXCR anew, one entry per CDR3 protein. The table includes around 53,000 distinct CDR3 sequences, 7% to 8% detected once. The chain uses TRBV12-3 or TRBV12-4 and TRBJ2-3; no clear D gene. The sequence came from an adult who was a healthcare worker with PCR-confirmed SARS-CoV-2 infection or an uninfected control (not recorded which). Sequences were obtained from whole blood. For the CDR3, the DNA is TGTGCCAGCGGTACAGAGACAGATACGCAGTATTTT. This codes for CASGTETDTQYF.